This TCR beta chain came from a study of T-cell reconstitution after alpha-beta-depleted transplantation in children. Preparation of the TCRbeta library used unique molecular identifiers. TCRdb redid the calling of the PCR reads with MiXCR, one entry per CDR3 protein. The sample records about 240,000 distinct CDR3 sequences, 12% being singletons. This clonotype was recorded a few times. The CDR3 is 14 amino acids. Germline V gene data show CDR1 as SQVTM and CDR2 as ANQGSEA. V shed 1 base, J shed 2 bases, and the junction held 0 bases outside the gene matches. The clonotype comes from a human donor who donated a stem cell graft to a child with acute lymphoblastic leukemia. Sequences were derived from PBMCs from the stem cell graft donor, sampled from the stem cell graft. This chain connects TRBV29-1 to TRBJ2-7; 12 bases are shared with TRBD2. The CDR3 coding sequence is TGCAGCGTTGAAGGACTAGCGGGAGCCTACGAGCAGTACTTC. The encoded protein is CSVEGLAGAYEQYF.